This T cell receptor (beta chain) was recovered during a study of identical twins. General study findings and limits: Invariant populations such as MAIT and iNKT cells could partly muddle zero-insertion analyses. Where out-of-frame alpha sequences were twin-shared, they showed excess low generation probability. Clonotypes of the beta chain that were abundant in cord blood carried fewer insertions (memory repertoires showed none).

Only healthy Caucasians were enrolled as donors. TCRdb analysed the 5' RACE reads with MiXCR anew, one entry per CDR3 protein. Altogether 600,000 to 800,000 distinct CDR3 sequences are present, 21% being singletons, with the ten largest covering roughly 4.3%. V was trimmed by 2 bases and J by 4 bases, leaving 15 bases between them. This CDR3 comprises 16 residues. The germline gives CDR1 SGHVS, CDR2 FNYEAQ. Concerning this clonotype itself: The antigen is unknown.

The sample was also reused in another study, on T cells expressing NK-cell markers.

The receptor comes from a woman in her late teens or twenties in good health. Sequenced sample: PBMCs. V usage is TRBV7-6 and J usage is TRBJ2-1; a weak D match, TRBD2 (6 bases). CDR3 protein: CASSLPESSVYNEQFF. The CDR3 DNA sequence: TGTGCCAGCAGCTTACCAGAGTCTAGCGTTTACAATGAGCAGTTCTTC.